A selection of T cell receptor beta chains follows, all from one sample in a study of blood T cell repertoires in COVID-19. Some clones are missing from TCRdb's copy, which holds only in-frame ones; the method was immunoSEQ multiplex PCR. This sample yields around 360,000 clones, of which 70% to 90% are seen a single time; under 11% belongs to the top ten. Sequenced: peripheral blood. Source of these receptors: a woman aged 30 to 39 with COVID-19, enrolled during active disease. The CDR3 runs from the conserved cysteine through the conserved F or W. D genes are given only for firm matches. Clone sizes are given selectively: once, few, many, or a class where the clone is expanded.

j_call clone_size d_call v_call cdr3_nt cdr3_aa
TRBJ1-3 . TRBD1 TRBV28 TGTGCCAGCAGTGCCCACAGGGGCCCTGGACTGTCTGGAAACACCATATATTTT CASSAHRGPGLSGNTIYF
TRBJ2-5 . . TRBV11-2 TGTGCCAGCAGCTTAATGGGGGGGGCCGGGACCCAGTACTTC CASSLMGGAGTQYF
TRBJ2-5 . . TRBV20-1 TGCAGTGCTATGCAGCAAGAGACCCAGTACTTC CSAMQQETQYF
TRBJ2-1 . . TRBV4-1 TGCGCCAGCAGCCACACCTTGGTAGGGAGATCCTACAATGAGCAGTTCTTC CASSHTLVGRSYNEQFF
TRBJ1-2 once TRBD1 TRBV6-5 TGTGCCAGCAGTCGACAGGGGTTTTTCACCTTC CASSRQGFFTF
TRBJ2-7 . TRBD2 TRBV9 TGTGCCAGCAGCCCCCGGTCTAGCGGTTCCTACGAGCAGTACTTC CASSPRSSGSYEQYF
TRBJ1-1 many . TRBV7-2 TGTGCCAGCAGCTTAGGCAGCACTGAAGCTTTCTTT CASSLGSTEAFF
TRBJ2-6 . . TRBV5-1 TGCGCCAGCAGCTTGAGCGCATCGCCTGGGGCCAACGTCCTGACTTTC CASSLSASPGANVLTF
TRBJ2-3 . TRBD2 TRBV29-1 TGCAGCGTTGAAGGCCTAGCGGGAGTGACAGATACGCAGTATTTT CSVEGLAGVTDTQYF
TRBJ2-3 . . TRBV18 TGTGCCAGCTCTCCTTTAGCGGAAGACACAGATACGCAGTATTTT CASSPLAEDTDTQYF
TRBJ2-2 . TRBD1 TRBV5-1 TGCGCCAGCAGCCCCGGGACAGGGTACACCGGGGAGCTGTTTTTT CASSPGTGYTGELFF
TRBJ2-2 . TRBD2 TRBV7-9 TGTGCCAGCAGCTGGACTAGCGGGAGCCCAACCGGGGAGCTGTTTTTT CASSWTSGSPTGELFF
TRBJ2-3 . . TRBV6-5 TGTGCCAGCAGTTTAGGTGGAGTAACAGATACGCAGTATTTT CASSLGGVTDTQYF
TRBJ1-6 . . TRBV4-1 TGCGCCAGCAGCCGTTTTGAGGGGGAGAATTCACCCCTCCACTTT CASSRFEGENSPLHF
TRBJ2-7 . TRBD2 TRBV7-9 TGTGCCAGCAGCAACAGGACTAGCGGGCCTTCCTACGAGCAGTACTTC CASSNRTSGPSYEQYF
TRBJ2-1 few TRBD2 TRBV5-6 TGTGCCAGCAGCTTGGCGCCTAGCGGGAGTTTTAATGAGCAGTTCTTC CASSLAPSGSFNEQFF
TRBJ2-1 . . TRBV4-1 TGCGCCAGCAGCCAACCGAGGCCAGGGGTTGGGGACTACAATGAGCAGTTCTTC CASSQPRPGVGDYNEQFF
TRBJ1-5 . . TRBV4-2 TGTGCCAGCAGCCGGGGGGACCAGGCTGACAATGGTCAGCCCCAGCATTTT CASSRGDQADNGQPQHF
TRBJ1-2 . . TRBV29-1 TGCAGCGTCGCCGGGACAACTACTAACTATGGCTACACCTTC CSVAGTTTNYGYTF
TRBJ2-1 . TRBD2 TRBV7-9 TGTGCCAGCAGTTTTCCGACTAGCGGGATAAATGAGCAGTTCTTC CASSFPTSGINEQFF